Below are 3 T cell receptor beta chains sequenced from a single sample in a study of response to subunit inactivated influenza vaccine. TCRdb called the RT-PCR reads again in MiXCR, with one record for every CDR3 protein. The data hold 450,000 to 600,000 distinct CDR3 sequences, with about 8% observed a single time. The sample was PBMCs from blood, taken roughly 24 months after vaccination. Receptor source: a man aged 50-75 years who received an inactivated influenza vaccine.

The rearrangement uses TRBV28 and TRBJ2-7; D is tentatively TRBD1 or TRBD2 (6 bases each). CDR3 length: 16 amino acids. Germline loops: CDR1 MDHEN, CDR2 SYDVKM. V lost 5 bases and J 3 bases, leaving 20 bases between the germline ends. The CDR3 here is CASSTRRGLGFYEQYF. The CDR3 DNA sequence: TGTGCCAGCAGTACCCGTCGGGGGCTGGGATTCTACGAGCAGTACTTC.

This clonotype has a count of ten or more. The rearrangement joins TRBV5-1 to TRBJ1-1; a weak D match, TRBD1 (6 bases). Germline loops: CDR1 SGHRS, CDR2 YFSETQ. The CDR3 has 13 residues. The V and J ends lost 3 bases and 5 bases respectively, with 11 bases between them. The CDR3 loop reads CASSSKGGTEAFF. The DNA of the CDR3 is TGCGCCAGCAGCTCTAAAGGGGGGACTGAAGCTTTCTTT.

The sample holds a few counts of this clonotype. At one of its ends the junction is not consistent with the germline gene, which may arise from a read error. The chain links TRBV10-3 to TRBJ2-7, with a weak D call TRBD1 (6 bases). Looked up from germline, CDR1 is ENHRY and CDR2 is SYGVKD. CDR3 length equals 15 residues. The CDR3 DNA sequence: TGTGCCATCAGGGAGTATGACAGGTTCTCCTACGAGCAGTACTTC. Protein: CAIREYDRFSYEQYF.